The 14 T cell receptor beta chains in this list originate from one sample, sequenced in a study of monozygotic twins with inflammatory bowel disease. TCRdb reworked the 5' RACE reads into one entry per CDR3 protein, no DNA. The sample table includes 300,000 to 400,000 distinct CDR3 sequences. Sequencing was done on a sample of blood. The receptors come from a human donor with ulcerative colitis or Crohn's disease, or a healthy co-twin of an affected twin (not recorded which).

The chain links TRBV29-1 to TRBJ2-7. The CDR3 contains 13 residues. The germline gives CDR1 SQVTM, CDR2 ANQGSEA. CDR3 region: CSVYGEGSYEQYF.

The chain uses TRBV7-9 and TRBJ1-6; TCRdb lists TRBD1, though no DNA is available to test this call. From germline, CDR1 is SEHNR and CDR2 FQNEAQ (reference sequence). CDR3 size: 14 residues. The CDR3 protein is CASSLGRDHSPLHF. Variable domain in full (rest from reference TRBV7-9 and TRBJ1-6): DTGVSQNPRHKITKRGQNVTFRCDPISEHNRLYWYRQTLGQGPEFLTYFQNEAQLEKSRLLSDRFSAERPKGSFSTLEIQRTEQGDSAMYLCASSLGRDHSPLHFGNGTRLTVT.

The chain uses TRBV5-1 and TRBJ2-3. This CDR3 spans 15 amino acids. Germline CDR1 SGHRS, CDR2 YFSETQ. This chain's CDR3 is CASSLWTADSDTQYF.

This chain connects TRBV6-2 or TRBV6-3 to TRBJ2-3; TCRdb's D call of TRBD1 is untestable without DNA. CDR3 length: 11 residues. CDR1 is MNHEY and CDR2 is SVGEGT in the germline V gene. The CDR3 loop reads CASNPGDTQYF.

The CDR3 region is CSAPGQGMNTEAFF. The gene calls are TRBV20-1 and TRBJ1-1; TCRdb's D call, TRBD1, is unchecked because there is no DNA. Germline CDR1 and CDR2: DFQATT and SNEGSKA (reference sequence). The CDR3 is made up of 14 amino acids.

CDR3: CASSFGGSSNTGELFF. The chain combines TRBV12-3 or TRBV12-4 with TRBJ2-2; TCRdb gives TRBD2 as the D gene, but with no DNA this cannot be confirmed. This CDR3 region has 16 residues.

The gene calls are TRBV7-6 and TRBJ2-2. The CDR3 extends over 12 amino acids. Germline V gives CDR1 SGHVS, CDR2 FNYEAQ. CDR3 loop: CASSPDTGELFF.

The chain recombines TRBV29-1 with TRBJ2-3; the D gene TCRdb calls, TRBD2, cannot be checked with no DNA. This CDR3 spans 15 amino acids. The V gene's germline CDR1 is SQVTM and CDR2 ANQGSEA. CDR3: CSVSFPSGDTDTQYF.

V gene TRBV12-3 or TRBV12-4 combines with J gene TRBJ2-7; the D call from TCRdb, TRBD1, cannot be confirmed without DNA. CDR3 length: 16 residues. This CDR3 reads CASSVLGGRSSYEQYF.

The J gene is TRBJ1-6, the V gene TRBV30. The CDR3 runs 13 residues. From germline, CDR1 is GTSNPN and CDR2 SVGIG (reference sequence). This chain's CDR3 is CAWSVRGDSPLHF.

The chain couples TRBV2 to TRBJ2-2; lacking DNA, the TRBD1 call made by TCRdb goes unchecked. Germline V gives CDR1 SNHLY, CDR2 FYNNEI. CDR3 length: 14 amino acids. CDR3 loop: CASTGTETTGELFF.

V usage is TRBV7-3 and J usage is TRBJ2-1. The CDR3 contains 13 residues. Germline V gene data show CDR1 as SGHTA and CDR2 as FQGTGA. The CDR3 sequence is CASSPDGYNEQFF. The full variable domain, completed using reference TRBV7-3 and TRBJ2-1, is GAGVSQTPSNKVTEKGKYVELRCDPISGHTALYWYRQSLGQGPEFLIYFQGTGAADDSGLPNDRFFAVRPEGSVSTLKIQRTERGDSAVYLCASSPDGYNEQFFGPGTRLTVL.

The chain joins TRBV5-5 to TRBJ2-7. The CDR3 is 15 residues long. Germline V lookup: CDR1 SGHKS, CDR2 YYEKEE (reference sequence). CDR3 in amino acids: CASSLEGSEFYEQYF. The variable domain in full, completed from reference TRBV5-5 and TRBJ2-7, reads DAGVTQSPTHLIKTRGQQVTLRCSPISGHKSVSWYQQVLGQGPQFIFQYYEKEERGRGNFPDRFSARQFPNYSSELNVNALLLGDSALYLCASSLEGSEFYEQYFGPGTRLTVT.

The chain uses TRBV5-1 and TRBJ2-7; the D call of TRBD1 rests on TCRdb alone, since no DNA is present to check it. The V gene's germline CDR1 is SGHRS and CDR2 YFSETQ. The CDR3 runs 14 residues. CDR3 residues: CASSLGWGSYEQYF.